These 29 T cell receptor beta chains share one sample of origin, sequenced in a study of T cells in Graves' hyperthyroidism and ophthalmopathy. RNA transcripts served as the template for amplifying TCR beta CDR3 regions. Researchers ran a first-round RT-PCR on the TCR CDR3 using the HTBI primer set. Each CDR3 protein is one row after TCRdb ran MiXCR on the multiplex PCR reads. The sample records approximately 710,000 distinct CDR3 sequences, roughly 17% being singletons. Material: blood. Source of these receptors: a man aged 50 to 59 with Graves' hyperthyroidism.

The J gene is TRBJ1-2, the V gene TRBV18; 9 bases map to TRBD1. This CDR3 contains 14 residues. Trimming cost V 8 bases and J 4 bases; bases outside gene matches: 8. Germline CDR1 reads KGHSH; CDR2 reads LQKENI. DNA of the CDR3: TGTGCCAGCACTTCACAGGGGGCAACCTATGGCTACACCTTC. This sequence encodes CASTSQGATYGYTF.

This clonotype was seen ten or more times. V gene TRBV29-1 combines with J gene TRBJ1-2; no definite D call. The CDR3 is made up of 15 amino acids. CDR1 and CDR2 (germline): SQVTM, ANQGSEA. Trimming left V 2 bases short and J 6 bases short, with 19 bases between. CDR3 in amino acids: CSVENSGSLKDGYTF. Here the CDR3 DNA reads TGCAGCGTTGAAAATTCTGGGAGTCTAAAAGATGGCTACACCTTC.

The chain carries TRBV6-2 or TRBV6-3 and TRBJ1-5; D is uncertain. This CDR3 region has 17 residues. Trimming stripped 3 bases from V and 0 bases from J, with 15 bases between. CDR1 and CDR2 from the germline V gene are MNHEY and SVGEGT. The CDR3 DNA follows: TGTGCCAGCAGTTATCGCGACCCGAGGTATAGCAATCAGCCCCAGCATTTT. It yields the protein CASSYRDPRYSNQPQHF.

CDR3 amino acids: CSVPFQGRGADTQYF. For the CDR3, the DNA is TGCAGCGTCCCGTTTCAGGGACGGGGCGCAGATACGCAGTATTTT. V and J are TRBV29-1 and TRBJ2-3; either TRBD1 or TRBD2 may supply D (5 bases each). The germline V gene has CDR1 SQVTM and CDR2 ANQGSEA. V shed 6 bases and J shed 4 bases, with 20 bases lying between them. This CDR3 is built from 15 residues.

This clonotype was counted many times. This chain connects TRBV11-2 to TRBJ2-1, with D possibly being TRBD2 (5 bases). The CDR3 runs to 15 residues. The V end lost 5 bases, the J end lost 1 base, and 12 bases lay between the germline ends. Germline assignment: CDR1 SGHAT and CDR2 FQNNGV. The CDR3, as DNA: TGTGCCAGCAGCCTTGACTATTTATCCTACAATGAGCAGTTCTTC. This gives the protein CASSLDYLSYNEQFF. Complete variable domain (other parts from reference TRBV11-2 and TRBJ2-1): EAGVAQSPRYKIIEKRQSVAFWCNPISGHATLYWYQQILGQGPKLLIQFQNNGVVDDSQLPKDRFSAERLKGVDSTLKIQPAKLEDSAVYLCASSLDYLSYNEQFFGPGTRLTVL.

With respect to this clonotype: A much larger clonotype is one base distant, so this may be a read error. The chain has TRBV10-3 and TRBJ1-5; 9 nucleotides align to TRBD1. The CDR3 covers 15 residues. Germline assignment: CDR1 ENHRY and CDR2 SYGVKD. J lost 7 bases, V lost 0 bases, and 4 bases had no gene match. CDR3 protein: CAISESRDREQPQHF. In DNA form, the CDR3 reads TGTGCCATCAGTGAGTCGCGGGACAGGGAGCAGCCCCAGCATTTT.

Comments on this clonotype: As the CDR3 is not closed by the conserved phenylalanine or tryptophan, this likely results from a read error. CDR3 sequence: CASSLQGWTDTQYV. The CDR3, as DNA: TGTGCCAGCAGTCTTCAGGGTTGGACAGATACGCAGTATGTT. The V gene is TRBV12-3 or TRBV12-4, the J gene TRBJ2-3; weak D call: TRBD1 (5 bases). Trimming removed 5 bases at V and 3 bases at J, with 12 bases between. The CDR3 loop spans 14 amino acids.

This clonotype was seen only a few times. This chain joins TRBV28 and TRBJ2-3; D ambiguous. Trimming took 6 bases from V and 5 from J, leaving 12 bases between them. The length of the CDR3 is 13 residues. Per germline, CDR1 MDHEN and CDR2 SYDVKM. The CDR3 DNA reads TGTGCCAGCAGGACCCACGCTGGAGATACGCAGTATTTT. It is translated as CASRTHAGDTQYF.

This clonotype was seen only a few times. V gene TRBV7-9 combines with J gene TRBJ2-1; 9 bases align to TRBD2. V was pared by 3 bases and J by 0 bases, with 9 bases of the junction left unmatched. CDR1 is SEHNR, CDR2 FQNEAQ, per germline (reference sequence). This CDR3 spans 18 amino acids. This CDR3 is CASSFSGSELDSYNEQFF. For the CDR3, the DNA is TGTGCCAGCAGCTTTAGCGGGAGTGAACTCGACTCCTACAATGAGCAGTTCTTC. The variable domain in full, with the rest retrieved from reference TRBV7-9 and TRBJ2-1, is DTGVSQNPRHKITKRGQNVTFRCDPISEHNRLYWYRQTLGQGPEFLTYFQNEAQLEKSRLLSDRFSAERPKGSFSTLEIQRTEQGDSAMYLCASSFSGSELDSYNEQFFGPGTRLTVL.

The V and J genes are TRBV7-2 and TRBJ2-2; tentatively, D is TRBD2 (5 bases). The CDR3 extends over 16 amino acids. Germline V gives CDR1 SGHTA, CDR2 FQGNSA. V was clipped by 0 bases and J by 4 bases, with 12 bases between them. Here the CDR3 DNA reads TGTGCCAGCAGCTTAGCTCCTTCGGCGGGCACCGGGGAGCTGTTTTTT. Its translation is CASSLAPSAGTGELFF. Based on the CDR3 plus reference TRBV7-2 and TRBJ2-2, the full variable domain is GAGVSQSPSNKVTEKGKDVELRCDPISGHTALYWYRQSLGQGLEFLIYFQGNSAPDKSGLPSDRFSAERTGGSVSTLTIQRTQQEDSAVYLCASSLAPSAGTGELFFGEGSRLTVL.

This clonotype was seen at least ten times. DNA of the CDR3: TGTGCCAGCAATAAACCGGGACAGGGCAACTATGGCTACACCTTC. It encodes CASNKPGQGNYGYTF. The gene calls are TRBV28 and TRBJ1-2; 9 bases line up with TRBD1. V shed 7 bases and J 2 bases; nucleotides not matched to a gene: 8. The CDR3 is 15 residues long. Germline V CDR1 and CDR2: MDHEN, SYDVKM.

This clonotype was observed at least ten times. The J gene is TRBJ2-4, the V gene TRBV29-1, with 10 bases aligning to TRBD1. Trimming cost V 4 bases and J 8 bases; bases outside gene matches: 2. The V gene's germline CDR1 is SQVTM and CDR2 ANQGSEA. The CDR3 is 12 amino acids. CDR3 in DNA: TGCAGCGTTGGACAGGGGGCTGACATTCAGTACTTC. Translating gives CSVGQGADIQYF.

This clonotype was detected ten times or more. The chain uses TRBV27 and TRBJ1-5; a possible D gene is TRBD1 (5 bases). CDR1 and CDR2 from the germline V gene are MNHEY and SMNVEV (reference sequence). Trimming took off 0 bases at V and 7 bases at J, with 13 bases between the two ends. This CDR3 comprises 15 residues. Here the CDR3 reads CASSLSTRGPQPQHF. The CDR3 DNA is TGTGCCAGCAGTTTATCGACGAGGGGACCCCAGCCCCAGCATTTT.

This clonotype was recorded at least ten times. This rearrangement joins TRBV18 to TRBJ2-7; D call uncertain. Trimming shortened V by 2 bases and J by 5 bases, and 13 bases separated the two germline ends. This CDR3 region has 14 residues. Germline V CDR1 and CDR2: KGHSH, LQKENI. The CDR3 protein is CASSPSATGHEQYF. The CDR3 nucleotides read TGTGCCAGCTCACCATCAGCAACCGGACACGAGCAGTACTTC.

The V call is TRBV20-1, the J call TRBJ2-7; TRBD1 is a possible D gene (5 bases). Germline loops: CDR1 DFQATT, CDR2 SNEGSKA (reference sequence). This CDR3 region has 12 residues. CDR3 bases: TGCAGCGTTAAAATGCAGGGCTACGAGCAGTACTTC. It specifies CSVKMQGYEQYF.

V and J are TRBV11-2 and TRBJ1-2; 10 positions agree with TRBD1. CDR1 and CDR2 from the germline V gene are SGHAT and FQNNGV. The CDR3 covers 17 residues. Unmatched junction bases numbered 12, after V lost 5 bases and J lost 3 bases. This CDR3 is CASSQKPGQGLHYGYTF. CDR3 sequence (DNA): TGTGCCAGCAGCCAAAAACCGGGACAGGGGCTCCACTATGGCTACACCTTC. The full variable domain, in which reference TRBV11-2 and TRBJ1-2 provide the parts outside the CDR3, is EAGVAQSPRYKIIEKRQSVAFWCNPISGHATLYWYQQILGQGPKLLIQFQNNGVVDDSQLPKDRFSAERLKGVDSTLKIQPAKLEDSAVYLCASSQKPGQGLHYGYTFGSGTRLTVV.

The chain couples TRBV18 to TRBJ2-1; 12 bases fit TRBD1. CDR1 and CDR2 from the germline V gene are KGHSH and LQKENI. CDR3 length: 14 amino acids. After removal of 4 bases from V and 9 bases from J, the junction contained 4 bases not matched to a gene. CDR3 coding DNA: TGTGCCAGCTCACAGGGACAGGGGGCGCCTGAGCAGTTCTTC. Translation: CASSQGQGAPEQFF.

This clonotype turned up a few times. A read error is possible here, since a much larger clone lies one base away. This rearrangement joins TRBV11-3 to TRBJ1-1; no clear D gene. This CDR3 contains 12 residues. CDR1 is SGHNT, CDR2 YENEEA, per germline. CDR3 loop: CASSVSGTEASF. CDR3 in DNA: TGTGCCAGCAGCGTCAGCGGTACTGAAGCTTCCTTT.

This clonotype was seen a few times. This sequence joins TRBV24-1 and TRBJ2-1; weak D call: TRBD2 (5 bases). The germline CDR1 and CDR2 sequences are KGHDR and SFDVKD. CDR3 length: 15 residues. V was trimmed by 2 bases and J by 3 bases, leaving 10 bases between them. The CDR3 is CATSDYNRDYNEQFF. The CDR3 DNA reads TGTGCCACCAGTGATTACAACCGGGACTACAATGAGCAGTTCTTC.

A single count supports this clonotype. The gene calls are TRBV27 and TRBJ1-1, with D possibly TRBD1 on 5 matching bases. This CDR3 is built from 16 residues. CDR1 MNHEY and CDR2 SMNVEV come from the germline V gene (reference sequence). Trimming shortened V by 3 bases and J by 0 bases, and 14 bases separated the two germline ends. Written as DNA, the CDR3 is TGTGCCAGCAGTTTTCGGACGCGAGGGGTGAACACTGAAGCTTTCTTT. Protein product: CASSFRTRGVNTEAFF.

This chain joins TRBV24-1 and TRBJ2-7, with D unclear. Germline V gene data show CDR1 as KGHDR and CDR2 as SFDVKD. Trimming pared 10 bases from V and 6 bases from J, leaving 18 bases between. There are 13 residues in the CDR3. The CDR3 protein is CATAGANTPEQYF. CDR3 DNA sequence: TGTGCCACGGCTGGCGCGAACACCCCCGAGCAGTACTTC.

There are a few counts of this clonotype. V and J are TRBV10-2 and TRBJ1-5, with D tentatively TRBD1 (5 bases). Between the trimmed V and J ends, which lost 2 bases and 7 bases, there was a span of 12 bases. Germline V lookup: CDR1 WSHSY, CDR2 SAAADI. The CDR3 contains 14 residues. The CDR3 sequence: CASSEQGSRQPQHF. In DNA form, the CDR3 reads TGCGCCAGCAGTGAGCAGGGATCAAGGCAGCCCCAGCATTTT.

In this sample, this clonotype turned up many times. V is TRBV12-3 or TRBV12-4 and J is TRBJ2-5; 9 nucleotides line up with TRBD1. V was clipped by 1 base and J by 5 bases; unmatched bases: 8. The CDR3 has 16 residues. CDR3: CASSLGGQGLLETQYF. In DNA form, the CDR3 reads TGTGCCAGCAGTTTAGGTGGACAGGGGTTGTTGGAGACCCAGTACTTC.

This clonotype was seen more than once but under ten times. The chain links TRBV19 to TRBJ1-1; D is unclear. The CDR3 loop spans 14 amino acids. V lost 7 bases and J 3 bases, leaving 15 bases between the germline ends. The germline V gene encodes CDR1 LNHDA and CDR2 SQIVND (reference sequence). The CDR3 DNA sequence: TGTGCCAGTATGAGGACTCCGGAGGACACTGAAGCTTTCTTT. Translation gives CASMRTPEDTEAFF. The variable domain in full, with the rest retrieved from reference TRBV19 and TRBJ1-1, is DGGITQSPKYLFRKEGQNVTLSCEQNLNHDAMYWYRQDPGQGLRLIYYSQIVNDFQKGDIAEGYSVSREKKESFPLTVTSAQKNPTAFYLCASMRTPEDTEAFFGQGTRLTVV.

This clonotype was counted many times. The CDR3 DNA follows: TGCAGTGCTAGACAACCGGGACAGGGAACAGAAAAACTGTTTTTT. It yields the protein CSARQPGQGTEKLFF. The chain combines TRBV20-1 with TRBJ1-4; 9 bases fit TRBD1. Germline values: CDR1 DFQATT, CDR2 SNEGSKA (reference sequence). The length of the CDR3 is 15 residues. After removal of 2 bases from V and 8 bases from J, the junction contained 9 bases not matched to a gene.

At least ten counts were recorded for this clonotype. The V call is TRBV29-1, the J call TRBJ2-1, with D perhaps matching TRBD2 (7 bases). The germline CDR1 and CDR2 sequences are SQVTM and ANQGSEA. This CDR3 has 16 residues. Trimming left V 1 base short and J 8 bases short, with 21 bases between. As DNA, the CDR3 is TGCAGCGTTGAAGGGTCAGCGGGACATCGGTTCGATGAGCAGTTCTTC. Translation gives CSVEGSAGHRFDEQFF.

The chain couples TRBV9 to TRBJ1-1; D ambiguous. The CDR3 has 13 amino acids. V was shortened by 0 bases and J by 3 bases, with 6 bases between the two germline ends. The germline gives CDR1 SGDLS, CDR2 YYNGEE. The CDR3 DNA reads TGTGCCAGCAGCGTAGTGTCTGACACTGAAGCTTTCTTT. It yields the protein CASSVVSDTEAFF.

There are many counts of this clonotype. The gene calls are TRBV24-1 and TRBJ1-1; perhaps TRBD1 as D (5 bases). This CDR3 has 12 amino acids. V dropped 2 bases and J dropped 7 bases, with 7 bases sitting between them. From germline, CDR1 is KGHDR and CDR2 SFDVKD. The CDR3 region has the DNA TGTGCCACCAGTGATTGGGGCAGTGAAGCTTTCTTT. Translated: CATSDWGSEAFF.

This clonotype has a count of ten or more. The gene calls are TRBV20-1 and TRBJ1-2; TRBD1 agrees at 8 bases. This CDR3 comprises 15 residues. V lost 6 bases, J lost 0 bases, and 9 bases stayed unmatched. Germline CDR1 reads DFQATT; CDR2 reads SNEGSKA (reference sequence). In nucleotides, the CDR3 is TGCAGTGCCCCTAGCGACAGGGGACCTAACTATGGCTACACCTTC. Encoded protein: CSAPSDRGPNYGYTF.